This T cell receptor beta chain comes out of a study of shared clonotypes between healthy human individuals. In the study overall: CD8 memory received one plate per donor, CD8 naive two, CD4 memory three and CD4 naive three.

This clone occurred a few times. Its antigen is currently unknown. Naive CD8 cells, CD45RO-negative and positively selected for CCR7, excluded terminally differentiated effector memory CD45RA+ cells. Donors were healthy HIV-negative adults without recent acute infections or vaccinations. This was a deep-level run. Repertoires were generated with immunoSEQ multiplex PCR, while TCRdb's copy carries only in-frame clones and drops some. The sample lists over 2 million clones; about 95% were seen once. Germline lookup yields CDR1 SGDLS and CDR2 YYNGEE. This CDR3 region has 13 residues. V was shortened by 5 bases and J by 5 bases, with 13 bases between the two germline ends. Overall study results and limits: Rarefaction exposed incomplete sorted-subset sequencing despite large depth.

Sequencing used naive CD8+ T cells sorted from blood. The source is a man between 18 and 35 years old in good health. The rearrangement joins TRBV9 to TRBJ2-5; perhaps TRBD2 as D (6 bases). CDR3 amino acids: CASSDGSWETQYF. CDR3 nucleotide sequence: TGTGCCAGCAGTGACGGGAGCTGGGAGACCCAGTACTTC.